Listed here are 2 T cell receptor beta chains from one sample, sequenced in a study of shared clonotypes between healthy human individuals. This table comes from immunoSEQ multiplex PCR, and its TCRdb copy is limited to in-frame clones, with some not included. Here the sample spans millions of clones, over 85% being singletons. Sequenced input: naive CD4+ T cells sorted from blood. This sample's subset: CD45RA+ positively selected. Receptors originate from a man aged 18-30 years in good health.

The J gene is TRBJ2-3, the V gene TRBV2; 7 bases are a match to TRBD2. Unmatched junction bases numbered 8, after V lost 3 bases and J lost 5 bases. This CDR3 is built from 15 residues. The germline gives CDR1 SNHLY, CDR2 FYNNEI. CDR3 protein: CASSDRPRGVDTQYF. CDR3 bases: TGTGCCAGCAGTGACAGGCCTCGGGGGGTAGATACGCAGTATTTT.

The sample holds one count of this clone. The V gene is TRBV28, the J gene TRBJ1-3; TRBD1 might be the D (5 bases). CDR1 is MDHEN and CDR2 is SYDVKM in the germline V gene. V was trimmed by 7 bases and J by 8 bases, leaving 12 bases between them. The CDR3 totals 12 residues. CDR3 nucleotide sequence: TGTGCCAGCATGACAGCGAGAGACACCATATATTTT. This sequence encodes CASMTARDTIYF.